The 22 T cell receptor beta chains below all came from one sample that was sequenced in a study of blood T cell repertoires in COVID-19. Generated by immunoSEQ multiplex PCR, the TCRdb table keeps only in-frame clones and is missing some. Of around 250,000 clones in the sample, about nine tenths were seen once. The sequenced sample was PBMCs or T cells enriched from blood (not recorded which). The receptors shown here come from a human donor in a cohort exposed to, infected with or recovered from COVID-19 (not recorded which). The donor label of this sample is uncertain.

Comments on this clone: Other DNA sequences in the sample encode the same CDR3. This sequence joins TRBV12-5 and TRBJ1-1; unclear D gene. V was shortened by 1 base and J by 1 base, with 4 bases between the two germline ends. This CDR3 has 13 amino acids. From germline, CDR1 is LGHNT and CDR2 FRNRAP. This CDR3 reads CASGLGGNTEAFF. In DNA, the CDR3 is TGTGCTAGTGGTTTGGGCGGGAACACTGAAGCTTTCTTT.

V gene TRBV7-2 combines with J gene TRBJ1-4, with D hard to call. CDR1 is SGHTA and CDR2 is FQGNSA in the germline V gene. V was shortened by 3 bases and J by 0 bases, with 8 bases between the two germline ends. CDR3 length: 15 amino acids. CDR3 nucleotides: TGTGCCAGCAGCTTTCATAGTGCAACTAATGAAAAACTGTTTTTT. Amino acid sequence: CASSFHSATNEKLFF.

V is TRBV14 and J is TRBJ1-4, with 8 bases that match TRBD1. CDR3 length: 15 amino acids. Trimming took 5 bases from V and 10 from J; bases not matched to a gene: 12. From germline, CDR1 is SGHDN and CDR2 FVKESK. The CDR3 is CASSATRGQGPKLFF. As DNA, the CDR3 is TGTGCCAGCAGCGCCACTCGAGGACAGGGACCAAAACTGTTTTTT.

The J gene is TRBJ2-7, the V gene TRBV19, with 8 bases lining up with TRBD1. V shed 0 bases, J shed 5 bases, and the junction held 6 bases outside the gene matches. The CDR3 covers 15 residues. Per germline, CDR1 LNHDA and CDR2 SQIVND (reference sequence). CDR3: CASSIDETGANEQYF. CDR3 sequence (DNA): TGTGCCAGTAGTATAGATGAGACAGGGGCCAACGAGCAGTACTTC. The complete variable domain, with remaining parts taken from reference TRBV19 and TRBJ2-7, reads DGGITQSPKYLFRKEGQNVTLSCEQNLNHDAMYWYRQDPGQGLRLIYYSQIVNDFQKGDIAEGYSVSREKKESFPLTVTSAQKNPTAFYLCASSIDETGANEQYFGPGTRLTVT.

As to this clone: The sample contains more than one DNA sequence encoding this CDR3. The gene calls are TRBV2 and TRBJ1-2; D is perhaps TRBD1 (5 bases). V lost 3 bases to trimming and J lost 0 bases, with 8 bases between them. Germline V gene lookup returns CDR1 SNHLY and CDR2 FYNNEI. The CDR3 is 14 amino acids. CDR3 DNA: TGTGCCAGCAGTGAGGAGGGGACTAACTATGGCTACACCTTC. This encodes CASSEEGTNYGYTF.

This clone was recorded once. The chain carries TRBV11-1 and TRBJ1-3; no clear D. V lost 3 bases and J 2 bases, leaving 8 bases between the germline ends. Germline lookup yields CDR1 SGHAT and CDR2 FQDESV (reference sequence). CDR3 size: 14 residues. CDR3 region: CASSFNSPGNTIYF. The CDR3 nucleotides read TGTGCCAGCAGCTTCAACAGCCCTGGAAACACCATATATTTT.

The CDR3 sequence: CASSTTGGLRGEQYF. CDR3 nucleotide sequence: TGTGCCAGCAGTACCACAGGGGGTCTAAGGGGCGAGCAGTACTTC. This chain uses TRBV6-2 or TRBV6-3 with TRBJ2-7, with 8 bases aligning to TRBD1. The CDR3 sequence is 15 residues long. The germline V gene encodes CDR1 MNHEY and CDR2 SVGEGT. V shed 5 bases, J shed 6 bases, and the junction held 12 bases outside the gene matches.

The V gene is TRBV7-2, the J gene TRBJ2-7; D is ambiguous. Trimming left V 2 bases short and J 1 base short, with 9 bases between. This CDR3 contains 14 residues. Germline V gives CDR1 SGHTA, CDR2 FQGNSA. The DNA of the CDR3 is TGTGCCAGCAGCTTATATCCGTCTTCCTACGAGCAGTACTTC. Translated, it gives CASSLYPSSYEQYF.

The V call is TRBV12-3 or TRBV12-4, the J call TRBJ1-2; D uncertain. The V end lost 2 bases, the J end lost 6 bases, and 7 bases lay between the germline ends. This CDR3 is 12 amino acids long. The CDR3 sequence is CASSLWADGYTF. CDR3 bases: TGTGCCAGCAGTTTATGGGCCGATGGCTACACCTTC.

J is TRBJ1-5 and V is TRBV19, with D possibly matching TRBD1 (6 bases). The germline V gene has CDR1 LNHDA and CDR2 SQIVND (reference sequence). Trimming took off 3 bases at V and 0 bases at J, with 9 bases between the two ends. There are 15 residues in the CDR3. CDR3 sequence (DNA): TGTGCCAGTAGTATCGACAGGTATAGCAATCAGCCCCAGCATTTT. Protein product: CASSIDRYSNQPQHF. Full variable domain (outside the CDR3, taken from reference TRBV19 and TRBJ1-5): DGGITQSPKYLFRKEGQNVTLSCEQNLNHDAMYWYRQDPGQGLRLIYYSQIVNDFQKGDIAEGYSVSREKKESFPLTVTSAQKNPTAFYLCASSIDRYSNQPQHFGDGTRLSIL.

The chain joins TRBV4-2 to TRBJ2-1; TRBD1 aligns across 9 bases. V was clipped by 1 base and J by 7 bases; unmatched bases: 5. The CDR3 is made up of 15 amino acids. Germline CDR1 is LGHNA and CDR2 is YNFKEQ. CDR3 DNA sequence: TGTGCCAGCAGCCAAGGGGACAGGGTAGAGAATGAGCAGTTCTTC. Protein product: CASSQGDRVENEQFF.

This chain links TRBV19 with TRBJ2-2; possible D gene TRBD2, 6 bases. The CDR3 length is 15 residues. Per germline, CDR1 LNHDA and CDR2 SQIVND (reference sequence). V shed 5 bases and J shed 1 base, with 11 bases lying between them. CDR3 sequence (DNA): TGTGCCAGTAGTGTTAGCGGAGAGAACACCGGGGAGCTGTTTTTT. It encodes CASSVSGENTGELFF. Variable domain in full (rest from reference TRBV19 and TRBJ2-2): DGGITQSPKYLFRKEGQNVTLSCEQNLNHDAMYWYRQDPGQGLRLIYYSQIVNDFQKGDIAEGYSVSREKKESFPLTVTSAQKNPTAFYLCASSVSGENTGELFFGEGSRLTVL.

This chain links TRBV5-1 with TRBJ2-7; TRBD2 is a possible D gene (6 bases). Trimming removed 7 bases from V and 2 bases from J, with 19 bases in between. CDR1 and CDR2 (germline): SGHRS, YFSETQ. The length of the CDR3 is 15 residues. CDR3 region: CASRWGETNTYEQYF. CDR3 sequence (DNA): TGCGCCAGCCGCTGGGGGGAGACAAATACCTACGAGCAGTACTTC.

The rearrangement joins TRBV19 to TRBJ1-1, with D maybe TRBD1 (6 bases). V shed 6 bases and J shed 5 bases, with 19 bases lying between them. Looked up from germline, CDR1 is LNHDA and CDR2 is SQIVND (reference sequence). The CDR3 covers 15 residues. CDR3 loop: CASRQDRRGQTEAFF. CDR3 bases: TGTGCCAGTAGACAGGACCGGCGGGGGCAGACTGAAGCTTTCTTT.

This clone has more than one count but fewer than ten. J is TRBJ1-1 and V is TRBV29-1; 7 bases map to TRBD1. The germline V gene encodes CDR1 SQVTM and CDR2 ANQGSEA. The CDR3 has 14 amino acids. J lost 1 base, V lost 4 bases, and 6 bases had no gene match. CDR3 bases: TGCAGCGTTGCCCTCACAGGGGCGAACACTGAAGCTTTCTTT. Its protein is CSVALTGANTEAFF.

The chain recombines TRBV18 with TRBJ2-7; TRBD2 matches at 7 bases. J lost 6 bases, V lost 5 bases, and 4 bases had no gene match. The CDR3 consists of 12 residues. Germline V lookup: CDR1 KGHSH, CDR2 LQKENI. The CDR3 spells CASSTPGGEQYF. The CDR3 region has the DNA TGTGCCAGCTCAACCCCGGGAGGCGAGCAGTACTTC.

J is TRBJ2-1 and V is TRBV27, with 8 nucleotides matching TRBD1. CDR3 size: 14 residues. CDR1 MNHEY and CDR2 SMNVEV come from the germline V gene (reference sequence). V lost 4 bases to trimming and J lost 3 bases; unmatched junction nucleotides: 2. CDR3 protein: CASSSRGLYNEQFF. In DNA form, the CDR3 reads TGTGCCAGCAGTTCCAGGGGGCTCTACAATGAGCAGTTCTTC.

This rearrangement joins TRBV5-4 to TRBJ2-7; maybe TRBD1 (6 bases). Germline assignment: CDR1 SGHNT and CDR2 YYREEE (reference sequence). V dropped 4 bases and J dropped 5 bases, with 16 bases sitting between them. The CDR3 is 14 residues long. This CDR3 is CASSPTSGANEQYF. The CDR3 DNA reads TGTGCCAGCAGCCCCACTTCAGGGGCGAACGAGCAGTACTTC.

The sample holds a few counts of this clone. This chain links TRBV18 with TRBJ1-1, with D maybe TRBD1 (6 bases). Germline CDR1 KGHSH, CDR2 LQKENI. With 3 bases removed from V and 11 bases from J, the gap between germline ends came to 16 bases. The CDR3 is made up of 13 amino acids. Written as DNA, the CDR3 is TGTGCCAGCTCACCGGAAACCGGGACAAAGGCTTTCTTT. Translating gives CASSPETGTKAFF.

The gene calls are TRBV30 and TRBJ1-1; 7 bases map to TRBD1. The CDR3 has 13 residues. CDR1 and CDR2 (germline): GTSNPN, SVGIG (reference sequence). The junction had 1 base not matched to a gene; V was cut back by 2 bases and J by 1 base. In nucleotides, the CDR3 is TGTGCCTGGAGTAGACAGGGGAACACTGAAGCTTTCTTT. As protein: CAWSRQGNTEAFF.

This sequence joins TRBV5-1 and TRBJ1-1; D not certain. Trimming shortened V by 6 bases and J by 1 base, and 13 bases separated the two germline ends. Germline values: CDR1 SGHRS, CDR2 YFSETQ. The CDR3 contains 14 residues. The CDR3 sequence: CASITGGWNTEAFF. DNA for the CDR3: TGCGCCAGCATAACGGGTGGTTGGAACACTGAAGCTTTCTTT.

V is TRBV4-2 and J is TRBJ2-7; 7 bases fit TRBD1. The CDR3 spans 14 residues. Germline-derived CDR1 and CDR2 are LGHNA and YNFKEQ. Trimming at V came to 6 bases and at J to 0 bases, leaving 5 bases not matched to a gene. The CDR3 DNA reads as TGTGCCAGCAGGTCGGGACAGAACTCCTACGAGCAGTACTTC. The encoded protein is CASRSGQNSYEQYF.